The clone carrying this T cell receptor (beta chain) appeared a few times. The antigen remains undetermined. The sample belongs to a study of CD8+CD57+ T cells in acquired aplastic anemia. Turning to the study itself: Across the sorted CD4+ and CD8+ cells, DNA amounts averaged about 3.1 ug.

The patients chosen for sequencing had shown expansion of CD8+CD57+ cells (detected by flow cytometry). All patients had severe acquired aplastic anemia. Findings and limits, study-wide: Patients and controls were found to share approximately 31 CD8+ CDR3 sequences.

Germline loops: CDR1 SGHAT, CDR2 FQNNGV. The V gene end was trimmed by 5 bases and the J gene end by 1 base; junction bases not matched to a gene: 9. The CDR3 extends over 16 amino acids. Genomic DNA was employed as the template in profiling TCR beta VDJ and CDR3. TCRdb reprocessed the reads with MiXCR, giving one entry per CDR3 protein. The sample has 450,000 to 550,000 distinct CDR3 sequences, roughly a third seen once. Sequenced input: sorted CD4+, CD8+, or CD8+CD57+ T cells (not recorded which) from PBMCs. The chain is built from TRBV11-2 and TRBJ2-5; 8 positions match TRBD2. This clonotype originated in a human donor with aplastic anemia. The CDR3 nucleotides are TGTGCCAGCAGCCAAGCTCCTACTAGCGGCCAAGAGACCCAGTACTTC. Protein sequence: CASSQAPTSGQETQYF. Full variable domain (rest looked up from reference TRBV11-2 and TRBJ2-5): EAGVAQSPRYKIIEKRQSVAFWCNPISGHATLYWYQQILGQGPKLLIQFQNNGVVDDSQLPKDRFSAERLKGVDSTLKIQPAKLEDSAVYLCASSQAPTSGQETQYFGPGTRLLVL.